Below, 14 T cell receptor beta chains from the same sample are listed, as sequenced in a study of shared clonotypes between healthy human individuals. Measured with immunoSEQ multiplex PCR; TCRdb has only the in-frame clones, and not every one. The sample holds approximately 510,000 clones, approximately 79% seen once. The material sequenced was PBMCs. The receptor source for this set is a middle-aged woman in good health. Some clones in this sample may be carry-over from other donors' samples.

V usage is TRBV18 and J usage is TRBJ2-7, with 10 bases lining up with TRBD2. J was trimmed by 1 base and V by 8 bases; bases with no gene match: 5. Germline assignment: CDR1 KGHSH and CDR2 LQKENI. This CDR3 comprises 14 residues. The CDR3 DNA reads TGTGCCAGCGCAACTAGCGGGATTTCCTACGAGCAGTACTTC. It encodes CASATSGISYEQYF.

The chain employs TRBV19 and TRBJ2-5; D possibly matches TRBD1 or TRBD2 (5 bases each). CDR3 size: 13 residues. V gave up 4 bases and J gave up 5 bases, with 11 bases separating them. Germline CDR1 is LNHDA and CDR2 is SQIVND (reference sequence). The CDR3 loop reads CASSSRDRETQYF. For the CDR3, the DNA is TGTGCCAGTAGTAGCAGGGACCGGGAGACCCAGTACTTC. Full variable domain (outside the CDR3, taken from reference TRBV19 and TRBJ2-5): DGGITQSPKYLFRKEGQNVTLSCEQNLNHDAMYWYRQDPGQGLRLIYYSQIVNDFQKGDIAEGYSVSREKKESFPLTVTSAQKNPTAFYLCASSSRDRETQYFGPGTRLLVL.

This chain joins TRBV7-2 and TRBJ2-7; 9 nucleotides align to TRBD1. This CDR3 is built from 13 residues. With 5 bases clipped from V and 2 bases from J, the junction kept 1 base outside the gene matches. Per the germline V gene, CDR1 is SGHTA and CDR2 is FQGNSA. The CDR3 region has the DNA TGTGCCAGCAGCGACAGGGGGGCCTACGAGCAGTACTTC. The encoded protein is CASSDRGAYEQYF.

As regards this clone: The sample contains more than one DNA sequence encoding this CDR3. This rearrangement joins TRBV6-5 to TRBJ2-7, with D perhaps TRBD1 (5 bases). This CDR3 comprises 12 residues. Trimming took 6 bases from V and 4 from J, leaving 10 bases between them. The germline CDR1 and CDR2 sequences are MNHEY and SVGAGI. The CDR3 is CASSLTGYEQYF. In nucleotides, the CDR3 is TGTGCCAGCAGCCTCACAGGTTACGAGCAGTACTTC.

The V call is TRBV11-2, the J call TRBJ1-5, with 7 bases matching TRBD1. Looked up from germline, CDR1 is SGHAT and CDR2 is FQNNGV. The trim removed 1 base at V and 3 bases at J, leaving 3 bases unmatched. CDR3 length equals 15 residues. The CDR3 region has the DNA TGTGCCAGCAGCTTAGGCGACAGGGACAATCAGCCCCAGCATTTT. It specifies CASSLGDRDNQPQHF.

The V gene is TRBV7-9, the J gene TRBJ2-5; D is unclear. Germline V CDR1 and CDR2: SEHNR, FQNEAQ (reference sequence). Trimming pared 5 bases from V and 1 base from J, leaving 14 bases between. The CDR3 is made up of 15 amino acids. The CDR3, as DNA: TGTGCCAGCAGCCCGGACCCCCCTGGCCAAGAGACCCAGTACTTC. Amino acid sequence: CASSPDPPGQETQYF.

This chain joins TRBV19 and TRBJ2-3; D gene unclear. CDR1 and CDR2 (germline): LNHDA, SQIVND (reference sequence). The CDR3 sequence is 13 residues long. The ends were cut back, 6 bases at V and 0 bases at J, with 7 bases in the middle. Here the CDR3 DNA reads TGTGCCAGTAGCCTCGGGAGCACAGATACGCAGTATTTT. Translating it yields CASSLGSTDTQYF.

In its sample, this clone was seen once. The rearrangement uses TRBV9 and TRBJ2-6, with TRBD1 matching over 10 bases. V was clipped by 5 bases and J by 0 bases; unmatched bases: 11. Germline CDR1 SGDLS, CDR2 YYNGEE. The CDR3 contains 19 residues. CDR3 protein: CASSVRRGQGNSGANVLTF. In nucleotides, the CDR3 is TGTGCCAGCAGTGTAAGGAGGGGACAGGGGAACTCTGGGGCCAACGTCCTGACTTTC.

This clone was observed a handful of times. This rearrangement joins TRBV4-1 to TRBJ2-5; no clear D. Trimming took off 4 bases at V and 1 base at J, with 13 bases between the two ends. CDR1 is MGHRA and CDR2 is YSYEKL in the germline V gene. CDR3 length: 15 residues. The CDR3 here is CASSRLPTAQETQYF. CDR3 coding DNA: TGCGCCAGCAGCCGTCTCCCGACGGCCCAAGAGACCCAGTACTTC.

The genes are TRBV29-1 and TRBJ2-3; D possibly matches TRBD1 or TRBD2 (5 bases each). The length of the CDR3 is 13 residues. Trimming left V 7 bases short and J 6 bases short, with 17 bases between. Germline CDR1 and CDR2: SQVTM and ANQGSEA. This chain's CDR3 is CSAGTASTDTQYF. DNA of the CDR3: TGCAGCGCAGGGACCGCCTCGACGGATACGCAGTATTTT.

In this sample, this clone turned up many times. The chain employs TRBV7-9 and TRBJ2-2, with TRBD2 identical over 10 bases. Germline assignment: CDR1 SEHNR and CDR2 FQNEAQ (reference sequence). V dropped 4 bases and J dropped 8; count of bases not matched to a gene: 13. This CDR3 comprises 17 residues. This chain's CDR3 is CASSSRTSGDGVGELFF. The CDR3 DNA follows: TGTGCCAGCAGCTCAAGGACTAGCGGAGACGGGGTAGGGGAGCTGTTTTTT.

This clone was counted a single time. This rearrangement joins TRBV5-8 to TRBJ1-5; D possibly corresponds to TRBD1 (6 bases). V dropped 4 bases and J dropped 4 bases, with 15 bases sitting between them. CDR1 is SGHTS and CDR2 is YDEGEE in the germline V gene. The CDR3 is 15 residues long. CDR3 protein: CASSPPGQLNQPQHF. CDR3 in DNA: TGTGCCAGCAGCCCTCCCGGACAGCTAAATCAGCCCCAGCATTTT.

The rearrangement uses TRBV7-2 and TRBJ2-1; D remains unclear. Germline V gene data show CDR1 as SGHTA and CDR2 as FQGNSA. This CDR3 has 17 amino acids. Trimming took 1 base from V and 3 from J, leaving 16 bases between them. The CDR3: CASSLGASATIYNEQFF. As DNA, the CDR3 is TGTGCCAGCAGCTTAGGGGCCTCAGCTACTATCTACAATGAGCAGTTCTTC.

V usage is TRBV18 and J usage is TRBJ2-1, with D perhaps TRBD2 (5 bases). Trimming left V 5 bases short and J 4 bases short, with 9 bases between. Germline assignment: CDR1 KGHSH and CDR2 LQKENI. CDR3 size: 13 residues. CDR3 coding DNA: TGTGCCAGCTCAGGAGGTGATTACAATGAGCAGTTCTTC. Residues: CASSGGDYNEQFF.